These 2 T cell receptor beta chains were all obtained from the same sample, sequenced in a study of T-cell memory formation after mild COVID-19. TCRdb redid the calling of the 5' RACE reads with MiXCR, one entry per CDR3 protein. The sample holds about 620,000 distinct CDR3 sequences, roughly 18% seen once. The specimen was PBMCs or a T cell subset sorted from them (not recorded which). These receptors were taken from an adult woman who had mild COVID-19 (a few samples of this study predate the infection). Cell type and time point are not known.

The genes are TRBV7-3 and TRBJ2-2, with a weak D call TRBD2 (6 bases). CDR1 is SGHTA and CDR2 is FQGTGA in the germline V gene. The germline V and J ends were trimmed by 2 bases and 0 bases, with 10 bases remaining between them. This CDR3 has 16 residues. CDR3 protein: CASSLFAGSNTGELFF. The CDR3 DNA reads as TGTGCCAGCAGCTTATTTGCGGGGTCGAACACCGGGGAGCTGTTTTTT.

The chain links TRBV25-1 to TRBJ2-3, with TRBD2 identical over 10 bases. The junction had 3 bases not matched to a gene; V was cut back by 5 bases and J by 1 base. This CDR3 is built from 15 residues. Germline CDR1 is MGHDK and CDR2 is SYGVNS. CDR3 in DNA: TGTGCCAGCAGTTCAACTAGCGGGGGCACAGATACGCAGTATTTT. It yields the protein CASSSTSGGTDTQYF.